This T cell receptor (beta chain) was captured by sequencing in a study of cytomegalovirus exposure and HLA in healthy donors. Study in general: Per a later analysis, the 666 first-cohort and under 150 validation repertoires shared one platform.

Only in-frame clones appear in the TCRdb table, and some are missing; sequencing was by immunoSEQ multiplex PCR. Found here are roughly 140,000 clones, 90% to 95% of them singletons; the top ten hold about 0.7%. Details on this clone: What it binds is unknown.

Trimming took off 4 bases at V and 5 bases at J, with 11 bases between the two ends. Looked up from germline, CDR1 is SGDLS and CDR2 is YYNGEE. The CDR3 covers 13 residues. Study results and caveats: A few chains linked to CMV were shown in vitro to be specific for CMV antigens. Despite most TCR sequences being rare, some public TCRs occurred in many donors.

The source of this sequence is a man younger than 30 in good health and CMV-seronegative. The J gene is TRBJ2-3, the V gene TRBV9; a possible D gene is TRBD2 (5 bases). Sequencing input: PBMCs. Here the CDR3 DNA reads TGTGCCAGCAGCATCCCTGCGGGAGATACGCAGTATTTT. Residues: CASSIPAGDTQYF.